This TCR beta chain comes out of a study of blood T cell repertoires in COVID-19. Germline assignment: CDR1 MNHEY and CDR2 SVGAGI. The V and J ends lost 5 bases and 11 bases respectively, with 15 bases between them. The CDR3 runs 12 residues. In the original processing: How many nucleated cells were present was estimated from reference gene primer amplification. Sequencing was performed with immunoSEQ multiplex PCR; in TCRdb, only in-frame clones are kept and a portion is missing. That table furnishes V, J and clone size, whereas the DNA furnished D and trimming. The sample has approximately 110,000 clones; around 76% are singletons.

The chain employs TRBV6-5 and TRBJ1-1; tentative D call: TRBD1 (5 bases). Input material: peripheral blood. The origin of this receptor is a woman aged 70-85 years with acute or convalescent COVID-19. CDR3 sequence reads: CASSLGLGGAFF. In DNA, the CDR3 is TGTGCCAGCAGTCTGGGACTTGGAGGGGCTTTCTTT.